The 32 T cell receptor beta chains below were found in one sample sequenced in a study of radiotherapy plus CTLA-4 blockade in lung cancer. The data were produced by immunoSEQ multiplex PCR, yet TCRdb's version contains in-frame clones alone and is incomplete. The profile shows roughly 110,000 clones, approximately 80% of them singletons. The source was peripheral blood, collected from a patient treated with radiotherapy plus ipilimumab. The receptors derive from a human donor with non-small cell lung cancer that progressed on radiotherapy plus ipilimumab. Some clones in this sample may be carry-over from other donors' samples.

CDR3 coding DNA: TGTGCCAGCAGAGCAGGGGAGCCCCAGCATTTT. It yields the protein CASRAGEPQHF. The chain joins TRBV6-1 to TRBJ1-5; D is possibly TRBD1 (6 bases). Trimming left V 6 bases short and J 8 bases short, with 8 bases between. Germline V lookup: CDR1 MNHNS, CDR2 SASEGT. The CDR3 loop spans 11 amino acids.

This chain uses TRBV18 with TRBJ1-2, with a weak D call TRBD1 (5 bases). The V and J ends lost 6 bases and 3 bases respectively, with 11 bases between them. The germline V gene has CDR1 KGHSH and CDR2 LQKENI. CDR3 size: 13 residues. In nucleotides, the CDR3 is TGTGCCAGCTCGCGCGGGGCAGACTATGGCTACACCTTC. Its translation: CASSRGADYGYTF.

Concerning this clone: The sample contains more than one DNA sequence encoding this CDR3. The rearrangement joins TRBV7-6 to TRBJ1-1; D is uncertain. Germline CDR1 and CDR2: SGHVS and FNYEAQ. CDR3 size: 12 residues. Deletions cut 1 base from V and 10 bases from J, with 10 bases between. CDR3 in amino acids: CASSLVTGRAFF. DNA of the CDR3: TGTGCCAGCAGCTTAGTGACTGGGCGAGCTTTCTTT.

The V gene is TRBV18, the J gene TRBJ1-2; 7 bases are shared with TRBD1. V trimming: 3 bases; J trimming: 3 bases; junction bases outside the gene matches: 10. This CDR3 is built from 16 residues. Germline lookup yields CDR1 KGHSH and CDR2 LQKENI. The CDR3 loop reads CASSPLTGIDDYGYTF. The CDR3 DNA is TGTGCCAGCTCACCCTTGACAGGGATTGACGACTATGGCTACACCTTC.

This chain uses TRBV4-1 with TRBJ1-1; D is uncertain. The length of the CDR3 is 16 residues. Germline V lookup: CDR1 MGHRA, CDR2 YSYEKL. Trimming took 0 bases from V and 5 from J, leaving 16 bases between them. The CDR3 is CASSQELWAGKTEAFF. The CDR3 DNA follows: TGCGCCAGCAGCCAAGAACTTTGGGCAGGAAAAACTGAAGCTTTCTTT.

CDR3 loop: CASSLGLGLSQPQHF. The CDR3 DNA reads as TGTGCCAGCAGTTTAGGTTTGGGGCTCAGCCAGCCCCAGCATTTT. This sequence joins TRBV27 and TRBJ1-5; TRBD1 is a possible D gene (5 bases). V was trimmed by 2 bases and J by 7 bases, leaving 15 bases between them. CDR1 and CDR2 (germline): MNHEY, SMNVEV (reference sequence). This CDR3 contains 15 residues.

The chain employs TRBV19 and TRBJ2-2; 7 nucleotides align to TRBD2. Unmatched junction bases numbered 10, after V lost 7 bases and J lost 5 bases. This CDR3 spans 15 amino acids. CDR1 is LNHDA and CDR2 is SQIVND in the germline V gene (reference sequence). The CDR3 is CASMSGLGLTGELFF. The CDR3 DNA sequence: TGTGCCAGTATGAGCGGGCTGGGACTAACCGGGGAGCTGTTTTTT.

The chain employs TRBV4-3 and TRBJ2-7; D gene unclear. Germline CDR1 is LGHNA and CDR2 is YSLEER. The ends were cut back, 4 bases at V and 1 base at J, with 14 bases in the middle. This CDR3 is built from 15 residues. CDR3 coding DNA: TGCGCCAGCAGCCGGGTATGGCAGACATCCTACGAGCAGTACTTC. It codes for CASSRVWQTSYEQYF.

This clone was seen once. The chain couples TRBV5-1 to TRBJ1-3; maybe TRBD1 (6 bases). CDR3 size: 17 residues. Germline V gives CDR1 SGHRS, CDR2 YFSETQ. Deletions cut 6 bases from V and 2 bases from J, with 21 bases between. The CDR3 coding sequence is TGCGCCAGCAACGTAGGCCGGCTACAGGGAGCTGGAAACACCATATATTTT. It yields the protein CASNVGRLQGAGNTIYF.

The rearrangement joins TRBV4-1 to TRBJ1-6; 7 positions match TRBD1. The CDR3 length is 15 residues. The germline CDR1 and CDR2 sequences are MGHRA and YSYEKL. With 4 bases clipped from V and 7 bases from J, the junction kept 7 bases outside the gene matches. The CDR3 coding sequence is TGCGCCAGCAGCCCCTGGGACAGCGAAAATTCACCCCTCCACTTT. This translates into CASSPWDSENSPLHF.

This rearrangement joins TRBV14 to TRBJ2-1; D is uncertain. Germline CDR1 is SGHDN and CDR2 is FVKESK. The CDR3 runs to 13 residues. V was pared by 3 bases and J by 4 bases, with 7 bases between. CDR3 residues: CASSQWVYNEQFF. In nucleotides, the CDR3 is TGTGCCAGCAGCCAGTGGGTATACAATGAGCAGTTCTTC.

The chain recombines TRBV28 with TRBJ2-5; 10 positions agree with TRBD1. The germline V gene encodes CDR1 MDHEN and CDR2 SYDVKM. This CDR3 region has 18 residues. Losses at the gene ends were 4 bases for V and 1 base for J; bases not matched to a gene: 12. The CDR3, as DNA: TGTGCCAGCAGTTCACCCTTCCTCGACAGGGGGCCCCAAGAGACCCAGTACTTC. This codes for CASSSPFLDRGPQETQYF.

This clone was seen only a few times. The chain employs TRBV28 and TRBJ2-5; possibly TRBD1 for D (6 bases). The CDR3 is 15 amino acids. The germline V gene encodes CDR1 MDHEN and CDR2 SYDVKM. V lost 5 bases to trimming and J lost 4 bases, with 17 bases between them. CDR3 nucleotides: TGTGCCAGCAGTCCGAGCCGGACAGCCCGAGAGACCCAGTACTTC. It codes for CASSPSRTARETQYF.

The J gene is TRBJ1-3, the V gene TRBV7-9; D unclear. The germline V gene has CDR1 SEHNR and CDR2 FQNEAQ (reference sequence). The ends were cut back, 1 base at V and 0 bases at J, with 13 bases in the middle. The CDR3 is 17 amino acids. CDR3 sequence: CASSLVDAPYSGNTIYF. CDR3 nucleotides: TGTGCCAGCAGCTTAGTAGACGCACCTTACTCTGGAAACACCATATATTTT.

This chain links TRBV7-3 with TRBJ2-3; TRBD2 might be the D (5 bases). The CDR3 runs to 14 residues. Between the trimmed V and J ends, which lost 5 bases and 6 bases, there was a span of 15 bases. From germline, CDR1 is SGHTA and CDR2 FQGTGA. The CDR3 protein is CASSPQSRVDTQYF. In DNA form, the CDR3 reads TGTGCCAGCAGCCCCCAGTCGAGGGTTGATACGCAGTATTTT.

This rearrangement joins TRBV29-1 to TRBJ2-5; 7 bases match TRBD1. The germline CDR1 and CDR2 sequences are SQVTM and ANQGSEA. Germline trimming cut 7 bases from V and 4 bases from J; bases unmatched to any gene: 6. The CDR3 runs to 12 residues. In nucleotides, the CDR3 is TGCAGCGCTCAAGGGGGCGGAGAGACCCAGTACTTC. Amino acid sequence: CSAQGGGETQYF.

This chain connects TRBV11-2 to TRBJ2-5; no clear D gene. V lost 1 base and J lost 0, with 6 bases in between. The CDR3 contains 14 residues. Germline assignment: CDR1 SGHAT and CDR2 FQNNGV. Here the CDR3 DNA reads TGTGCCAGCAGCTTAGGCCGGTACCAAGAGACCCAGTACTTC. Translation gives CASSLGRYQETQYF.

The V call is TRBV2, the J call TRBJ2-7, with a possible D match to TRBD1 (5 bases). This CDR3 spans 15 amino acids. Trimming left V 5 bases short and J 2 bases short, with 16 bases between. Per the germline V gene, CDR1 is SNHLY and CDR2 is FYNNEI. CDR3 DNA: TGTGCCAGCAGTCCTCCTCAGACAGAACCCTACGAGCAGTACTTC. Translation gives CASSPPQTEPYEQYF.

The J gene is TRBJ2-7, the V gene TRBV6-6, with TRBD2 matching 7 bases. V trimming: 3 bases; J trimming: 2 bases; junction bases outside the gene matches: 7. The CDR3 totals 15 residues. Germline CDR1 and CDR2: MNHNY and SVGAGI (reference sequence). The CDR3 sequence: CASSYLGGGTYEQYF. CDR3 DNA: TGTGCCAGCAGTTATTTGGGCGGGGGTACCTACGAGCAGTACTTC.

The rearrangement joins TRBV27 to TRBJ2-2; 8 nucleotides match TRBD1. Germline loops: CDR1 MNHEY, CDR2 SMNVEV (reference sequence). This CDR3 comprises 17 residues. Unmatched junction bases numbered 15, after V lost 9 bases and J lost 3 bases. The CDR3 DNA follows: TGTGCCAGTCGACAGTGGCAGGGGGCGTGGGACACCGGGGAGCTGTTTTTT. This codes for CASRQWQGAWDTGELFF.

CDR3 sequence: CASSLDRLAGSYEQYF. Here the CDR3 DNA reads TGTGCCAGCAGCTTAGATCGACTAGCGGGGTCCTACGAGCAGTACTTC. V gene TRBV7-9 combines with J gene TRBJ2-7; TRBD2 matches at 11 bases. Germline CDR1 is SEHNR and CDR2 is FQNEAQ (reference sequence). The CDR3 has 16 amino acids. Germline trimming cut 1 base from V and 1 base from J; bases unmatched to any gene: 3.

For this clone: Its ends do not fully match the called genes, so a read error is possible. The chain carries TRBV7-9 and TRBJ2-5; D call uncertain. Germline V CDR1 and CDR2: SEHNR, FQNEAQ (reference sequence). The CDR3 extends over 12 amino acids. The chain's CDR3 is CASSPSQGTQYF. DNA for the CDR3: TGTGCCAGCAGCCCCAGTCAAGGGACCCAGTACTTC.

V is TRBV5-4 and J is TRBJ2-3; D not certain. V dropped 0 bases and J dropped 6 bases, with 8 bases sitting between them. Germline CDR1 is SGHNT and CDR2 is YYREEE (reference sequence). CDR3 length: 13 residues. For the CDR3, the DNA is TGTGCCAGCAGCTTGGTCCCCGGGGATACGCAGTATTTT. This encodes CASSLVPGDTQYF.

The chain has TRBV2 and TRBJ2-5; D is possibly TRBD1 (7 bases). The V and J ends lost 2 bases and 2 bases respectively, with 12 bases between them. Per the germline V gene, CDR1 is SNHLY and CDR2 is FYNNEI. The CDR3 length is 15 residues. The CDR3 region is CASSEQGGFQETQYF. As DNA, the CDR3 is TGTGCCAGCAGTGAACAGGGGGGTTTTCAAGAGACCCAGTACTTC. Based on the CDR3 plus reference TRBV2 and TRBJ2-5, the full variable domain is EPEVTQTPSHQVTQMGQEVILRCVPISNHLYFYWYRQILGQKVEFLVSFYNNEISEKSEIFDDQFSVERPDGSNFTLKIRSTKLEDSAMYFCASSEQGGFQETQYFGPGTRLLVL.

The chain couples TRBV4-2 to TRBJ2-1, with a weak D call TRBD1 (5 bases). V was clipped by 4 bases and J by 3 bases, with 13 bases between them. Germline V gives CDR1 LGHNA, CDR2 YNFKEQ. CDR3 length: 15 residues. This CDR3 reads CASSLEGADYNEQFF. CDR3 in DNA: TGTGCCAGCAGCCTAGAAGGGGCGGACTACAATGAGCAGTTCTTC.

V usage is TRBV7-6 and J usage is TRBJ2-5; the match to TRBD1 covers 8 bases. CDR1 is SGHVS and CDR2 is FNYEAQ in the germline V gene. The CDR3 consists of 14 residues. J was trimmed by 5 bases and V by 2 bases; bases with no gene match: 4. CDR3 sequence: CASSLFTGGETQYF. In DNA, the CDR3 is TGTGCCAGCAGCTTATTTACAGGGGGTGAGACCCAGTACTTC. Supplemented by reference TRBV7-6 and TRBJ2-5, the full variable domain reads GAGVSQSPRYKVTKRGQDVALRCDPISGHVSLYWYRQALGQGPEFLTYFNYEAQQDKSGLPNDRFSAERPEGSISTLTIQRTEQRDSAMYRCASSLFTGGETQYFGPGTRLLVL.

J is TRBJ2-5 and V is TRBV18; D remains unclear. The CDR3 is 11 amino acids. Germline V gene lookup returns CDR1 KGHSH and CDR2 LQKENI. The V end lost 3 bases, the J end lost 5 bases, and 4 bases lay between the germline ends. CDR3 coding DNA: TGTGCCAGCTCACCCGCGGAGACCCAGTACTTC. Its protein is CASSPAETQYF.

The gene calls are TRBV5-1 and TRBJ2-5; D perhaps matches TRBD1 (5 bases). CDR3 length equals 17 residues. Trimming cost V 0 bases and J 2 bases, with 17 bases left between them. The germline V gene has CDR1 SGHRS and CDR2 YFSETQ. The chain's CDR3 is CASSLGQGSTLQETQYF. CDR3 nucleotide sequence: TGCGCCAGCAGCTTGGGGCAGGGTAGCACTCTGCAAGAGACCCAGTACTTC.

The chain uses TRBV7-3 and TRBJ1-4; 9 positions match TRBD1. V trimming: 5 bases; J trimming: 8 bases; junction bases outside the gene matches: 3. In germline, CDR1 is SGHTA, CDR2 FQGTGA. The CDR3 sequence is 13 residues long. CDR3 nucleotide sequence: TGTGCCAGCAGCCCAGGACAGGGGGAAAAACTGTTTTTT. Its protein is CASSPGQGEKLFF.

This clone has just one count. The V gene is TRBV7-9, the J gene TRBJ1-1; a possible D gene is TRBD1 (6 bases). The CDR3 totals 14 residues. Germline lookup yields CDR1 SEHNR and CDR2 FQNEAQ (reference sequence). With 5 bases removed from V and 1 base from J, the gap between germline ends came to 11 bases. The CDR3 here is CASSLQGRNTEAFF. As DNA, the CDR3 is TGTGCCAGCAGCCTACAGGGCAGGAACACTGAAGCTTTCTTT.

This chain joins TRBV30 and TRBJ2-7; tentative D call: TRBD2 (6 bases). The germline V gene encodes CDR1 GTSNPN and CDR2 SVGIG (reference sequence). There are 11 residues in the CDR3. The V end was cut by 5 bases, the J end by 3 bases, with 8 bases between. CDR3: CAWGEVYEQYF. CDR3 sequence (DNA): TGTGCCTGGGGGGAGGTCTACGAGCAGTACTTC.

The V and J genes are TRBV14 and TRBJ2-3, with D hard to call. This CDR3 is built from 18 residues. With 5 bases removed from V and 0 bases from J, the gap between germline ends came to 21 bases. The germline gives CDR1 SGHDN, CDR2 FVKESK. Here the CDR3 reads CASSYTLHSTTSTDTQYF. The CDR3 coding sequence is TGTGCCAGCAGCTATACTCTACACAGTACCACTAGCACAGATACGCAGTATTTT.